These 12 T cell receptor beta chains were all obtained from the same sample, sequenced in a study of cytomegalovirus exposure and HLA in healthy donors. A multiplex PCR was run with 60 Vbeta primers and 13 Jbeta primers. The repertoire was sequenced with immunoSEQ multiplex PCR; TCRdb's copy has only in-frame clones and lacks some. The sample lists approximately 77,000 clones, about 70% seen once, with around 10% in the top ten. Source material: PBMCs. These receptors were obtained from a male donor in good health and CMV-seropositive.

The chain carries TRBV6-1 and TRBJ2-7; 8 bases are shared with TRBD1. Germline V gene lookup returns CDR1 MNHNS and CDR2 SASEGT. CDR3 length: 18 residues. Trimming removed 3 bases from V and 2 bases from J; junction bases left unmatched: 15. The CDR3 nucleotides are TGTGCCAGCAGTGACATCTTACCATCAGGGGGCTACCCCTACGAGCAGTACTTC. The encoded protein is CASSDILPSGGYPYEQYF.

The gene calls are TRBV7-2 and TRBJ2-1; TRBD2 aligns across 11 bases. Germline V gene data show CDR1 as SGHTA and CDR2 as FQGNSA. Trimming removed 6 bases from V and 6 bases from J; junction bases left unmatched: 10. This CDR3 is 16 amino acids long. The CDR3 is CASSSHLAGGSNEQFF. The CDR3 DNA sequence: TGTGCCAGCAGTTCCCACCTAGCGGGAGGTTCCAATGAGCAGTTCTTC.

CDR3 loop: CAVKRGGNTIYF. In DNA, the CDR3 is TGTGCCGTCAAACGGGGTGGAAACACCATATATTTT. The V call is TRBV28, the J call TRBJ1-3; D not certain. Trimming took 11 bases from V and 3 from J, leaving 11 bases between them. The CDR3 consists of 12 residues. Per germline, CDR1 MDHEN and CDR2 SYDVKM.

The V gene is TRBV6-1, the J gene TRBJ2-5; D is unresolved. The V gene's germline CDR1 is MNHNS and CDR2 SASEGT. The CDR3 loop spans 12 amino acids. Trimming stripped 4 bases from V and 5 bases from J, with 8 bases between. The CDR3 nucleotides read TGTGCCAGCAGTGTCAACTCGGAGACCCAGTACTTC. It codes for CASSVNSETQYF.

The gene calls are TRBV7-9 and TRBJ1-1; 7 bases map to TRBD1. CDR3 length equals 13 residues. The V gene's germline CDR1 is SEHNR and CDR2 FQNEAQ (reference sequence). V lost 3 bases to trimming and J lost 4 bases; unmatched junction nucleotides: 2. CDR3 in DNA: TGTGCCAGCAGCTTCGCAGGGGGCACTGAAGCTTTCTTT. Protein sequence: CASSFAGGTEAFF.

Only one count was recorded for this clone. This chain links TRBV7-9 with TRBJ1-3; D unclear. The CDR3 length is 13 residues. Deletions cut 5 bases from V and 2 bases from J, with 7 bases between. Germline CDR1 is SEHNR and CDR2 is FQNEAQ (reference sequence). The CDR3 DNA follows: TGTGCCAGCAGCCCCACTCCTGGAAACACCATATATTTT. Translated: CASSPTPGNTIYF.

V and J are TRBV19 and TRBJ2-1; 12 nucleotides agree with TRBD2. Germline V gene data show CDR1 as LNHDA and CDR2 as SQIVND (reference sequence). There are 18 residues in the CDR3. Unmatched junction bases numbered 6, after V lost 3 bases and J lost 0 bases. The CDR3 loop reads CASSIAGLAGSSYNEQFF. The CDR3 bases are TGTGCCAGTAGTATCGCGGGACTAGCGGGCAGCTCCTACAATGAGCAGTTCTTC. Supplemented by reference TRBV19 and TRBJ2-1, the full variable domain reads DGGITQSPKYLFRKEGQNVTLSCEQNLNHDAMYWYRQDPGQGLRLIYYSQIVNDFQKGDIAEGYSVSREKKESFPLTVTSAQKNPTAFYLCASSIAGLAGSSYNEQFFGPGTRLTVL.

The V call is TRBV5-1, the J call TRBJ1-4, with 7 bases fitting TRBD1. Germline V gives CDR1 SGHRS, CDR2 YFSETQ. CDR3 length equals 15 residues. V was pared by 3 bases and J by 3 bases, with 5 bases of the junction left unmatched. The CDR3 DNA is TGCGCCAGCAGCTCCGAGGGGGCTTCTAATGAAAAACTGTTTTTT. This codes for CASSSEGASNEKLFF.

CDR3 bases: TGCGCCAGCAGTGAACAGGTCTCCTACGAGCAGTACTTC. It is translated as CASSEQVSYEQYF. This chain connects TRBV10-1 to TRBJ2-7, with D perhaps TRBD1 (5 bases). The germline V gene has CDR1 WNHNN and CDR2 SYGVQD (reference sequence). The CDR3 is made up of 13 amino acids. V lost 3 bases, J lost 0 bases, and 6 bases lay in between.

The V call is TRBV7-9, the J call TRBJ2-5; D is uncertain. The CDR3 is made up of 15 amino acids. The V end was cut by 5 bases, the J end by 1 base, with 14 bases between. Germline CDR1 and CDR2: SEHNR and FQNEAQ (reference sequence). The CDR3 DNA follows: TGTGCCAGCAGCCCGACGACACCGTTCCAAGAGACCCAGTACTTC. Encoded protein: CASSPTTPFQETQYF.

This chain uses TRBV7-9 with TRBJ2-2, with TRBD2 as a possible D gene (5 bases). The germline V gene encodes CDR1 SEHNR and CDR2 FQNEAQ (reference sequence). V was clipped by 2 bases and J by 2 bases, with 6 bases between them. This CDR3 contains 14 residues. CDR3 amino acids: CASSLSGNTGELFF. The DNA of the CDR3 is TGTGCCAGCAGCTTATCGGGAAACACCGGGGAGCTGTTTTTT.

The chain joins TRBV7-2 to TRBJ2-5; 7 bases are shared with TRBD1. V trimming: 5 bases; J trimming: 4 bases; junction bases outside the gene matches: 4. Germline V gene lookup returns CDR1 SGHTA and CDR2 FQGNSA. The length of the CDR3 is 13 residues. The CDR3 reads CASSRRQGETQYF. The CDR3 nucleotides read TGTGCCAGCAGCCGGAGACAGGGAGAGACCCAGTACTTC.